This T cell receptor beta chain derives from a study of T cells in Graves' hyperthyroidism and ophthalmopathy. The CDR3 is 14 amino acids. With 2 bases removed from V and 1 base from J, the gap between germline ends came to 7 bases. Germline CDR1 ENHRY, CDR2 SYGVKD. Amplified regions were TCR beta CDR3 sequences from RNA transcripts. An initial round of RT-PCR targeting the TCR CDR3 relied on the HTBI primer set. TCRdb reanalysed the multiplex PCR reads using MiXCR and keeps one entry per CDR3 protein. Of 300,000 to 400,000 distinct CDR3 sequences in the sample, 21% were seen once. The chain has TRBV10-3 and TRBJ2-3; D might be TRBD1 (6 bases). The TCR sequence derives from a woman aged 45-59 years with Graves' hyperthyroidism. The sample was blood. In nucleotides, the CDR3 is TGTGCCATCAGTGAGAACAGGGGCACAGATACGCAGTATTTT. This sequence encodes CAISENRGTDTQYF.